This record looks at one TCR beta chain sequence and its context. This clonotype was seen at least ten times. Its antigen is not yet known. It has no much larger one-base neighbor in the sample; base qualities were not kept. The data belong to a study of T cell repertoires in cytomegalovirus infection (dated by TCRdb to between 2018 and 2020). For context, the study as a whole: Because public TCR beta signatures pointed to carriage of CMV infection together with the matching HLA type, the HLA type of each donor mattered for the analysis. What the study reported, not specific to this receptor: In both this cohort and an independent roughly 350-donor cohort, the cumulative frequency of public TCR beta family members distinguished carriers of CMV infection plus the relevant HLA type. The ex vivo response was dominated by HLA-C-restricted CMV-specific TCR beta clonotypes, and the single most frequent clonotype in two of eight donors was supplied by these HLA-C-restricted clonotypes.

The CDR3 spans 15 residues, from the cysteine through the phenylalanine. Only CDR3 DNA is held: 45 bases, read in frame from base 1. V loses 5 bases, J loses 6 bases, and the germline ends lie 16 bases apart. Taken from the germline V gene, the CDR1 and CDR2 loops are SGHTA and FQGNSA. The listed sequencing device is Illumina HiSeq 1500. The raw public reads went through TCRdb reprocessing: fastp at Q25, MiXCR clone calling, in-frame beta chains kept. Here each entry gathers all rows of one CDR3 protein and keeps the most common genes and DNA. This sample lists approximately 180,000 distinct CDR3 sequences; approximately 9.7% were detected once. Jointly, the top ten make up approximately 4.2% of the sample.

The chain uses TRBV7-2 and TRBJ2-2, with the D assignment possibly TRBD1 or TRBD2, given 6 matching bases for each. Sequences were obtained from PBMCs. This sequence originates from a human donor in good health (CMV status not recorded). Some clones in this sample may be carry-over from other donors' samples. The nucleotide sequence is TGTGCCAGCAGCCGCAGGCCGGAGGGGGCCGGGGAGCTGTTTTTT. Protein translation: CASSRRPEGAGELFF.